These T cell receptor beta chains were read from a single sample in a study of blood T cells in healthy people across ages. TCRdb re-derived calls from the 5' RACE reads in MiXCR, one entry per CDR3 protein. The repertoire holds 1.5 million to 2 million distinct CDR3 sequences, around 50% seen once, with approximately 2.1% in the top ten. Sequencing was performed on blood. These receptors came from a woman in her 40s in good health. Each CDR3 is given with its conserved first and last residue. Fields, in order: D gene, V gene, clone size, J gene, CDR3 protein, CDR3 DNA. The D gene is left open where the match is weak. Expanded clones get a size class; other rows say once, few or many, or leave the size out.

d_call: TRBD1; v_call: TRBV6-5; clone_size: few; j_call: TRBJ2-7; cdr3_aa: CASSRQGTGAPYEQYF; cdr3_nt: TGTGCCAGCAGTCGACAAGGGACAGGAGCTCCCTACGAGCAGTACTTC
d_call: TRBD2; v_call: TRBV2; clone_size: few; j_call: TRBJ2-1; cdr3_aa: CASIPGVAGTYNEQFF; cdr3_nt: TGTGCCAGCATCCCCGGGGTAGCGGGAACTTACAATGAGCAGTTCTTC
d_call: -; v_call: TRBV25-1; clone_size: -; j_call: TRBJ2-5; cdr3_aa: CASSEGSGYGETQYF; cdr3_nt: TGTGCCAGCAGTGAAGGGTCAGGGTACGGGGAGACCCAGTACTTC
d_call: -; v_call: TRBV6-6; clone_size: -; j_call: TRBJ2-4; cdr3_aa: CASSRDLRIQYF; cdr3_nt: TGTGCCAGCAGTCGGGATCTCAGAATTCAGTACTTC
d_call: -; v_call: TRBV24-1; clone_size: -; j_call: TRBJ2-7; cdr3_aa: CATSEDGYGEQYF; cdr3_nt: TGTGCCACCAGTGAGGACGGTTACGGAGAGCAGTACTTC
d_call: -; v_call: TRBV29-1; clone_size: few; j_call: TRBJ2-1; cdr3_aa: CSVDGGNYNEQFF; cdr3_nt: TGCAGCGTTGACGGGGGCAACTACAATGAGCAGTTCTTC
d_call: TRBD1; v_call: TRBV6-2/TRBV6-3; clone_size: -; j_call: TRBJ2-7; cdr3_aa: CASAGTGGNYEQYF; cdr3_nt: TGTGCCAGCGCCGGGACAGGAGGCAACTACGAGCAGTACTTC
d_call: TRBD1; v_call: TRBV4-3; clone_size: -; j_call: TRBJ1-2; cdr3_aa: CASSPVEGAQGLYGYTF; cdr3_nt: TGCGCCAGCAGCCCCGTGGAGGGGGCGCAGGGCCTCTATGGCTACACCTTC
d_call: -; v_call: TRBV9; clone_size: -; j_call: TRBJ2-3; cdr3_aa: CASSPGTKLRTQYF; cdr3_nt: TGTGCCAGCAGCCCCGGGACCAAGCTCAGGACCCAGTATTTT
d_call: -; v_call: TRBV4-1; clone_size: few; j_call: TRBJ2-7; cdr3_aa: CASSASTARIYEQYF; cdr3_nt: TGCGCCAGCAGCGCGAGTACAGCAAGGATCTACGAGCAGTACTTC
d_call: -; v_call: TRBV12-3/TRBV12-4; clone_size: few; j_call: TRBJ2-7; cdr3_aa: CASSLSGANYEQYF; cdr3_nt: TGTGCCAGCAGTCTGTCAGGGGCGAACTACGAGCAGTACTTC
d_call: -; v_call: TRBV9; clone_size: -; j_call: TRBJ2-7; cdr3_aa: CASSVGTKGIYEQYF; cdr3_nt: TGTGCCAGCAGCGTAGGTACGAAGGGAATTTACGAGCAGTACTTC